The sequence of this T cell receptor beta chain was determined in a study of blood T cells in healthy people across ages. The CDR3 consists of 15 residues. Trimming stripped 2 bases from V and 2 bases from J, with 8 bases between. Germline V gives CDR1 SGHRS, CDR2 YFSETQ. The authors ran a second PCR of 7 to 11 cycles using a sample-barcoded 5' primer and a J-beta primer mix. With 12 random nucleotides, a template-switch adaptor tagged each individual cDNA molecule. TCRdb processed the 5' RACE reads anew with MiXCR; each CDR3 protein has one entry. The top ten hold approximately 22% of the sample, which has around 1,900,000 distinct CDR3 sequences, roughly two fifths seen once.

Source material: blood. The origin of this receptor is a human donor in good health. The chain uses TRBV5-1 and TRBJ2-6; D remains ambiguous. In nucleotides, the CDR3 is TGCGCCAGCAGCTTTACCCTGGCTGGGGCCAACGTCCTGACTTTC. This sequence encodes CASSFTLAGANVLTF.